This T cell receptor beta chain is from a study of T cell responses to AZD1222 COVID-19 vaccine. Study results and limitations: The number of AZD1222 recipients seropositive at baseline was only 6 or 7. Variant regions that are unmutated are reportedly the target of nearly half of spike-specific TCRs.

This clone has just a few counts. Its target is not known. The protocol was immunoSEQ multiplex PCR, while the TCRdb copy is restricted to in-frame clones and leaves out a portion. The sample yields 150,000 to 190,000 clones, 80% to 90% seen once. Germline CDR1 is SGHVS and CDR2 is FNYEAQ. CDR3 length: 14 residues. Trimming took 2 bases from V and 7 from J, leaving 14 bases between them. V gene TRBV7-6 combines with J gene TRBJ1-1; TRBD1 is a possible D gene (6 bases). This TCR was sampled from an adult who received the AZD1222 COVID-19 vaccine. Sample: peripheral blood, taken 28 days after the second AZD1222 dose. CDR3 protein: CASSLTGTRGEAFF. CDR3 in DNA: TGTGCCAGCAGCTTAACCGGGACCAGGGGTGAAGCTTTCTTT.